This T cell receptor beta chain was captured by sequencing in a study of CD8 T cells in ankylosing spondylitis. Study-wide findings and caveats: It appeared that ankylosing spondylitis blood was characterized by a TCR beta motif of about eight highly homologous variants.

Quantitative 5'-RACE with molecular barcodes produced the TCR beta libraries. One entry per CDR3 protein results from TCRdb running MiXCR on the 5' RACE reads. The data hold fewer than 550,000 distinct CDR3 sequences, with about 5.7% observed a single time. CDR3 size: 11 residues. V lost 2 bases, J lost 11 bases, and 9 bases lay in between. Germline lookup yields CDR1 MDHEN and CDR2 SYDVKM. The sample holds a few counts of this clonotype. Its antigen is undetermined. The sequencing input was blood, either unsorted or a sorted T cell fraction (not recorded which). This sequence originates from a male donor with ankylosing spondylitis. J is TRBJ1-1 and V is TRBV28; tentatively, D is TRBD1 (5 bases). This CDR3 reads CASSLRQRAFF. The CDR3 DNA sequence: TGTGCCAGCAGTTTAAGACAGCGGGCTTTCTTT.